The 27 T cell receptor beta chains below come from one sample, sequenced in a study of identical twins. TCRdb used MiXCR to reprocess the 5' RACE reads, holding one entry per CDR3 protein. The sample includes 150,000 or so distinct CDR3 sequences, under 4.5% of them seen just once. Sequencing was carried out using memory T cells sorted from blood. Receptor source: a man between 18 and 35 years old in good health.

This clonotype was recorded many times. The V and J genes are TRBV11-2 and TRBJ1-1; D might be TRBD1 (6 bases). The germline V and J ends were trimmed by 1 base and 5 bases, with 14 bases remaining between them. CDR3 length: 15 amino acids. Germline-derived CDR1 and CDR2 are SGHAT and FQNNGV. This CDR3 is CASSLGGPGGTEAFF. The CDR3 DNA is TGTGCCAGCAGCTTAGGGGGGCCGGGAGGGACTGAAGCTTTCTTT.

This clonotype occurred many times. V and J are TRBV5-1 and TRBJ2-5; D gene uncertain. The germline gives CDR1 SGHRS, CDR2 YFSETQ. V gave up 4 bases and J gave up 0 bases, with 4 bases separating them. The CDR3 runs 12 residues. This CDR3 reads CASSPYQETQYF. CDR3 coding DNA: TGCGCCAGCAGCCCGTACCAAGAGACCCAGTACTTC.

This clonotype was seen many times. The V gene is TRBV10-3, the J gene TRBJ2-5; 11 bases are shared with TRBD1. Germline V gives CDR1 ENHRY, CDR2 SYGVKD. Trimming removed 10 bases from V and 0 bases from J; junction bases left unmatched: 4. This CDR3 comprises 14 residues. The CDR3 coding sequence is TGTGCCACCGCGGGACAGGGGGACCAAGAGACCCAGTACTTC. Translated: CATAGQGDQETQYF.

This clonotype occurred many times. This chain connects TRBV29-1 to TRBJ2-7; 12 bases are shared with TRBD2. Unmatched junction bases numbered 6, after V lost 5 bases and J lost 4 bases. The CDR3 loop spans 14 amino acids. CDR1 and CDR2 (germline): SQVTM, ANQGSEA. This chain's CDR3 is CSVSTGTSGYEQYF. The CDR3 DNA is TGCAGCGTTTCTACCGGGACTAGCGGGTACGAGCAGTACTTC.

In this sample, this clonotype turned up many times. V gene TRBV20-1 combines with J gene TRBJ2-5; D not certain. CDR1 and CDR2 from the germline V gene are DFQATT and SNEGSKA (reference sequence). This CDR3 is 11 amino acids long. Trimming took 6 bases from V and 3 from J, leaving 8 bases between them. The CDR3 coding sequence is TGCAGTGCATCCGAAGAAGAGACCCAGTACTTC. Translating gives CSASEEETQYF.

This clonotype appeared many times. The chain uses TRBV5-6 and TRBJ2-7; D possibly matches TRBD1 or TRBD2 (5 bases each). Trimming stripped 7 bases from V and 3 bases from J, with 17 bases between. Germline CDR1 SGHDT, CDR2 YYEEEE. The CDR3 length is 14 residues. In DNA form, the CDR3 reads TGTGCCAGCTGGACGCAAGGGGACGACTACGAGCAGTACTTC. Translated, it gives CASWTQGDDYEQYF.

This clonotype was seen just once. V gene TRBV14 combines with J gene TRBJ2-1; 9 nucleotides align to TRBD2. This CDR3 has 17 amino acids. With V trimmed by 3 bases and J by 3 bases, 9 bases remained unmatched. The germline gives CDR1 SGHDN, CDR2 FVKESK. CDR3 loop: CASSQLSRTSDYNEQFF. The CDR3 DNA follows: TGTGCCAGCAGCCAGCTCTCCCGGACTAGCGACTACAATGAGCAGTTCTTC.

This clonotype was picked up many times. The V and J genes are TRBV7-3 and TRBJ2-5; 7 bases map to TRBD1. Germline CDR1 SGHTA, CDR2 FQGTGA. With 5 bases clipped from V and 0 bases from J, the junction kept 6 bases outside the gene matches. This CDR3 is 15 amino acids long. The CDR3 region is CASSPMGQYQETQYF. The CDR3 nucleotides are TGTGCCAGCAGCCCCATGGGACAGTACCAAGAGACCCAGTACTTC.

This clonotype has ten or more counts. V gene TRBV12-3 or TRBV12-4 combines with J gene TRBJ1-1; D is perhaps TRBD1 (6 bases). The CDR3 totals 16 residues. V was pared by 3 bases and J by 1 base, with 15 bases between. The CDR3 sequence: CASSLGGATQNTEAFF. CDR3 nucleotide sequence: TGTGCCAGCAGTTTGGGGGGCGCTACCCAGAACACTGAAGCTTTCTTT.

At least ten counts were recorded for this clonotype. This rearrangement joins TRBV20-1 to TRBJ1-2; D call uncertain. The germline CDR1 and CDR2 sequences are DFQATT and SNEGSKA (reference sequence). The CDR3 is 13 amino acids. Trimming shortened V by 0 bases and J by 4 bases, and 9 bases separated the two germline ends. The CDR3 region is CSARDLASYGYTF. The CDR3 DNA reads TGCAGTGCTAGAGACCTAGCGAGCTATGGCTACACCTTC.

There are many counts of this clonotype. The gene calls are TRBV7-2 and TRBJ2-2, with a tentative D call TRBD1 (5 bases). Between the trimmed V and J ends, which lost 5 bases and 5 bases, there was a span of 12 bases. CDR1 and CDR2 from the germline V gene are SGHTA and FQGNSA. The CDR3 is made up of 14 amino acids. This chain's CDR3 is CASSPRTQTGELFF. The CDR3 DNA follows: TGTGCCAGCAGCCCTCGGACACAAACCGGGGAGCTGTTTTTT. Variable domain in full (rest from reference TRBV7-2 and TRBJ2-2): GAGVSQSPSNKVTEKGKDVELRCDPISGHTALYWYRQSLGQGLEFLIYFQGNSAPDKSGLPSDRFSAERTGGSVSTLTIQRTQQEDSAVYLCASSPRTQTGELFFGEGSRLTVL.

The table lists this clonotype with many counts. The chain joins TRBV3-1 to TRBJ2-5; 7 positions agree with TRBD1. CDR3 length equals 15 residues. CDR1 is LGHDT, CDR2 YNNKEL, per germline (reference sequence). J lost 1 base, V lost 1 base, and 3 bases had no gene match. This chain's CDR3 is CASSQGWDSQETQYF. The CDR3 nucleotides read TGTGCCAGCAGCCAAGGCTGGGACAGCCAAGAGACCCAGTACTTC.

This clonotype occurred many times. The chain links TRBV29-1 to TRBJ1-5; D remains unclear. The germline CDR1 and CDR2 sequences are SQVTM and ANQGSEA. The CDR3 loop spans 12 amino acids. V lost 8 bases, J lost 2 bases, and 10 bases lay in between. This chain's CDR3 is CSIGTGNQPQHF. CDR3 nucleotide sequence: TGCAGCATTGGAACGGGCAATCAGCCCCAGCATTTT.

At least ten counts were recorded for this clonotype. The chain carries TRBV9 and TRBJ2-7; 7 bases fit TRBD2. The CDR3 consists of 14 residues. Germline assignment: CDR1 SGDLS and CDR2 YYNGEE. With 4 bases clipped from V and 5 bases from J, the junction kept 9 bases outside the gene matches. The CDR3: CASSLAGDGNEQYF. The CDR3 DNA sequence: TGTGCCAGCAGCCTCGCGGGGGATGGCAACGAGCAGTACTTC.

This clonotype was picked up many times. V and J are TRBV15 and TRBJ1-6, with TRBD1 as a possible D gene (6 bases). Germline V gives CDR1 LNHNV, CDR2 YYDKDF (reference sequence). Deletions cut 5 bases from V and 15 bases from J, with 17 bases between. This CDR3 spans 13 amino acids. This chain's CDR3 is CATSSTGTSYLHF. CDR3 sequence (DNA): TGTGCCACCAGCTCAACCGGGACATCCTACCTCCACTTT.

This clonotype was counted at least ten times. The CDR3 protein is CASSEMGLVTDTQYF. CDR3 bases: TGCGCCAGCAGTGAGATGGGACTAGTCACAGATACGCAGTATTTT. The chain joins TRBV10-2 to TRBJ2-3; 8 bases map to TRBD2. The CDR3 has 15 amino acids. With 2 bases clipped from V and 2 bases from J, the junction kept 3 bases outside the gene matches. Germline lookup yields CDR1 WSHSY and CDR2 SAAADI.

This clonotype was seen more than once but under ten times. V gene TRBV7-2 combines with J gene TRBJ1-6; D may be TRBD1 (5 bases). This CDR3 is built from 17 residues. In germline, CDR1 is SGHTA, CDR2 FQGNSA. The V and J ends lost 6 bases and 3 bases respectively, with 18 bases between them. The CDR3: CASRLKQEAGYNSPLHF. CDR3 nucleotides: TGTGCCAGCAGATTAAAACAGGAGGCCGGCTATAATTCACCCCTCCACTTT.

The rearrangement uses TRBV12-5 and TRBJ2-5; D remains ambiguous. The germline V and J ends were trimmed by 2 bases and 5 bases, with 9 bases remaining between them. CDR1 is LGHNT and CDR2 is FRNRAP in the germline V gene. The CDR3 loop spans 13 amino acids. The chain's CDR3 is CASGLSILETQYF. DNA for the CDR3: TGTGCTAGTGGTTTGAGTATCTTGGAGACCCAGTACTTC.

The sample holds many counts of this clonotype. The chain has TRBV6-5 and TRBJ2-1, with D uncertain. Germline CDR1 is MNHEY and CDR2 is SVGAGI. V gave up 2 bases and J gave up 0 bases, with 2 bases separating them. The CDR3 consists of 13 residues. CDR3 residues: CASSYNSYNEQFF. The CDR3 region has the DNA TGTGCCAGCAGTTACAACTCCTACAATGAGCAGTTCTTC.

This chain links TRBV6-1 with TRBJ2-1; possibly TRBD1 or TRBD2 for D (7 bases each). This CDR3 region has 14 residues. Germline V gives CDR1 MNHNS, CDR2 SASEGT. The V end lost 11 bases, the J end lost 2 bases, and 16 bases lay between the germline ends. The chain's CDR3 is CASGGGGPYNEQFF. CDR3 sequence (DNA): TGTGCCTCAGGGGGGGGAGGCCCCTACAATGAGCAGTTCTTC.

The table lists this clonotype with many counts. The chain is built from TRBV7-9 and TRBJ2-7, with D perhaps matching TRBD1 or TRBD2 (7 bases each). CDR3 length equals 16 residues. The germline V gene encodes CDR1 SEHNR and CDR2 FQNEAQ (reference sequence). V shed 5 bases and J shed 3 bases, with 20 bases lying between them. CDR3 sequence reads: CASSPDRDYLYYEQYF. Written as DNA, the CDR3 is TGTGCCAGCAGCCCAGACAGGGACTACCTATACTACGAGCAGTACTTC.

This clonotype was seen ten or more times. The rearrangement links TRBV4-3 to TRBJ1-2; no reliable D call. V was clipped by 1 base and J by 5 bases, with 11 bases between them. The germline V gene has CDR1 LGHNA and CDR2 YSLEER. The CDR3 is 14 residues long. CDR3 sequence: CASSQVGNSYGYTF. As DNA, the CDR3 is TGCGCCAGCAGCCAAGTGGGGAACTCTTATGGCTACACCTTC.

This clonotype was seen many times. This chain uses TRBV3-1 with TRBJ2-4; a possible D gene is TRBD2 (5 bases). From germline, CDR1 is LGHDT and CDR2 YNNKEL (reference sequence). Trimming stripped 1 base from V and 3 bases from J, with 10 bases between. The CDR3 is made up of 15 amino acids. CDR3 sequence reads: CASSQVVRGKNIQYF. The CDR3 nucleotides are TGTGCCAGCAGCCAAGTGGTCCGGGGCAAAAACATTCAGTACTTC.

At least ten counts were recorded for this clonotype. J is TRBJ2-1 and V is TRBV6-2 or TRBV6-3; 8 bases agree with TRBD1. With V trimmed by 0 bases and J by 6 bases, 7 bases remained unmatched. The germline V gene encodes CDR1 MNHEY and CDR2 SVGEGT. CDR3 length: 16 amino acids. As DNA, the CDR3 is TGTGCCAGCAGTTACTCCCCGGACAGGGTGGGCAATGAGCAGTTCTTC. The encoded protein is CASSYSPDRVGNEQFF.

This clonotype was observed many times. V usage is TRBV29-1 and J usage is TRBJ1-1; D might be TRBD1 (5 bases). This CDR3 is built from 12 residues. V lost 6 bases and J lost 4, with 12 bases in between. The germline V gene has CDR1 SQVTM and CDR2 ANQGSEA. The CDR3 DNA sequence: TGCAGCGTAGCGCGGGGGGGCACTGAAGCTTTCTTT. As protein: CSVARGGTEAFF.

This clonotype showed up many times. The chain links TRBV29-1 to TRBJ1-4; D ambiguous. The germline V gene encodes CDR1 SQVTM and CDR2 ANQGSEA. The CDR3 contains 13 residues. The V and J ends lost 4 bases and 12 bases respectively, with 18 bases between them. Here the CDR3 reads CSVAVVGFGELFF. The CDR3 DNA reads as TGCAGCGTTGCAGTGGTGGGGTTTGGAGAACTGTTTTTT.

In this sample, this clonotype is medium-sized. This chain uses TRBV5-5 with TRBJ2-7; D is possibly TRBD1 (6 bases). V was trimmed by 4 bases and J by 7 bases, leaving 15 bases between them. The CDR3 loop spans 13 amino acids. The V gene's germline CDR1 is SGHKS and CDR2 YYEKEE (reference sequence). Written as DNA, the CDR3 is TGTGCCAGCAGCACATTGGGGGCGCGGGAGCAGTACGTC. This translates into CASSTLGAREQYV.